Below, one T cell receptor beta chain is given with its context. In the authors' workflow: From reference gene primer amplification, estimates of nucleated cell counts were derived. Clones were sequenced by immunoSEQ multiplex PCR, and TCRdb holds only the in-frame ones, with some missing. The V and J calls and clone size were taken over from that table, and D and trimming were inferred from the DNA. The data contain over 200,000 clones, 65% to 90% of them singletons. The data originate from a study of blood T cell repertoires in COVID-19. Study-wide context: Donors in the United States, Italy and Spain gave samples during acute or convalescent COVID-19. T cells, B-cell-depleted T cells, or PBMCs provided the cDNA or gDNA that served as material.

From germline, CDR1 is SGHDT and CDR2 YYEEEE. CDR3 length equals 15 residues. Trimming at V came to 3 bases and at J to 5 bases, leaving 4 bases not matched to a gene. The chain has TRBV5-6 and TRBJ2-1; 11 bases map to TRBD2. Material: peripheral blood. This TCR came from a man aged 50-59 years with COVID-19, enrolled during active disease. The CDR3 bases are TGTGCCAGCAGCTCACTAGCGGGAGCGAACAATGAGCAGTTCTTC. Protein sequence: CASSSLAGANNEQFF.